These T cell receptor beta chains were read from a single sample in a study of Ad26.COV2.S vaccination and SARS-CoV-2 variants. Generated by immunoSEQ multiplex PCR, the TCRdb table keeps only in-frame clones and is missing some. The profile shows about 480,000 clones, roughly 87% of them singletons. The specimen was peripheral blood, collected in a trial of Ad26.COV2.S vaccine versus placebo. These receptors were taken from a person between 18 and 65 years old who received the Ad26.COV2.S COVID-19 vaccine or a placebo. CDR3s include the opening cysteine and the closing phenylalanine or tryptophan. D genes are given only for firm matches. Where a row states a size, it is once, few, many or the class of an expanded clone; other rows omit it.

v_call: TRBV10-3; j_call: TRBJ1-1; d_call: -; clone_size: -; cdr3_nt: TGTGCCTCAGCAAGGGGCATCGACACTGAAGCTTTCTTT; cdr3_aa: CASARGIDTEAFF
v_call: TRBV29-1; j_call: TRBJ2-7; d_call: TRBD2; clone_size: -; cdr3_nt: TGCAGCGTTGAAGTTGGGACTAGGGGCTACGAGCAGTACTTC; cdr3_aa: CSVEVGTRGYEQYF
v_call: TRBV10-1; j_call: TRBJ1-5; d_call: TRBD1; clone_size: few; cdr3_nt: TGCGCCAGCAGTCCAGGGGGCAGAAGCAATCAGCCCCAGCATTTT; cdr3_aa: CASSPGGRSNQPQHF
v_call: TRBV4-3; j_call: TRBJ2-1; d_call: -; clone_size: once; cdr3_nt: TGCGCCAGCAGCCCAAGCCCCCTTAGGAGAGTCGAGCAGTTCTTC; cdr3_aa: CASSPSPLRRVEQFF
v_call: TRBV4-1; j_call: TRBJ1-4; d_call: -; clone_size: -; cdr3_nt: TGCGCCAGCAGCCGCAGGTTAGCAACTAATGAAAAACTGTTTTTT; cdr3_aa: CASSRRLATNEKLFF
v_call: TRBV30; j_call: TRBJ2-7; d_call: -; clone_size: few; cdr3_nt: TGTGCCTGGAGTAGACGGGGAGTTTCCACCTACGAGCAGTACTTC; cdr3_aa: CAWSRRGVSTYEQYF
v_call: TRBV7-2; j_call: TRBJ1-5; d_call: -; clone_size: -; cdr3_nt: TGTGCCAGCAGCTTAGTGGGCAGGGGAAGATGGCAGCCCCAGCATTTT; cdr3_aa: CASSLVGRGRWQPQHF
v_call: TRBV28; j_call: TRBJ1-1; d_call: -; clone_size: -; cdr3_nt: TGTGCCAGCAGTTTAAATTTACGGGTCGGTGCGGAAGCTTTCTTT; cdr3_aa: CASSLNLRVGAEAFF
v_call: TRBV14; j_call: TRBJ1-1; d_call: TRBD1; clone_size: -; cdr3_nt: TGTGCCAGCAGCCAGAGGACAGGGAGTAGCACTGAAGCTTTCTTT; cdr3_aa: CASSQRTGSSTEAFF
v_call: TRBV29-1; j_call: TRBJ1-1; d_call: -; clone_size: -; cdr3_nt: TGCAGCAGTGGGTTTAGGGGCACTGAAGCTTTCTTT; cdr3_aa: CSSGFRGTEAFF
v_call: TRBV12-3/TRBV12-4; j_call: TRBJ1-1; d_call: -; clone_size: -; cdr3_nt: TGTGCCAGCAGTTTCACACCCGCTGAAGCTTTCTTT; cdr3_aa: CASSFTPAEAFF
v_call: TRBV6-1; j_call: TRBJ2-1; d_call: TRBD1; clone_size: -; cdr3_nt: TGTGCCAGCAGTGGGGTGGGACAGAACTTCTACAATGAGCAGTTCTTC; cdr3_aa: CASSGVGQNFYNEQFF
v_call: TRBV7-2; j_call: TRBJ2-1; d_call: -; clone_size: -; cdr3_nt: TGTGCCAGCAGCCTAGAGGGGACGGAGCGATACAATGAGCAGTTCTTC; cdr3_aa: CASSLEGTERYNEQFF
v_call: TRBV29-1; j_call: TRBJ2-7; d_call: -; clone_size: -; cdr3_nt: TGCAGCGTTGTAGGCCCGTCGCGGGAGCAGTACTTC; cdr3_aa: CSVVGPSREQYF
v_call: TRBV6-4; j_call: TRBJ2-3; d_call: TRBD2; clone_size: -; cdr3_nt: TGTGCCAGCAGCCAGCTTAGCGGGGGGCCCGGGGATACGCAGTATTTT; cdr3_aa: CASSQLSGGPGDTQYF
v_call: TRBV5-5; j_call: TRBJ2-7; d_call: -; clone_size: -; cdr3_nt: TGTGCCAGCAGCCGCGACAGCTACCAATACGAGCAGTACTTC; cdr3_aa: CASSRDSYQYEQYF
v_call: TRBV19; j_call: TRBJ1-3; d_call: -; clone_size: -; cdr3_nt: TGTGCCAGCCACTCCGCTGGAAACACCATATATTTT; cdr3_aa: CASHSAGNTIYF
v_call: TRBV25-1; j_call: TRBJ2-3; d_call: -; clone_size: -; cdr3_nt: TGTGCCAGCAGCTTTGCAGATACGCAGTATTTT; cdr3_aa: CASSFADTQYF
v_call: TRBV19; j_call: TRBJ2-2; d_call: -; clone_size: -; cdr3_nt: TGTGCCAGTAGTCGGGGATTGGGGGCGCGAACCGGGGAGCTGTTTTTT; cdr3_aa: CASSRGLGARTGELFF
v_call: TRBV5-6; j_call: TRBJ2-7; d_call: -; clone_size: once; cdr3_nt: TGTGCCAGCAGCCCACAGGGTACCTACGAGCAGTACTTC; cdr3_aa: CASSPQGTYEQYF
v_call: TRBV29-1; j_call: TRBJ2-1; d_call: TRBD2; clone_size: -; cdr3_nt: TGCAGCGTTGAAGAATACGTGACTAGCGGGAGTACCGATGAGCAGTTCTTC; cdr3_aa: CSVEEYVTSGSTDEQFF
v_call: TRBV5-1; j_call: TRBJ2-5; d_call: -; clone_size: -; cdr3_nt: TGCGCCAGCAGCTCGAACCGGGACTACCAAGAGACCCAGTACTTC; cdr3_aa: CASSSNRDYQETQYF